The T cell receptor (beta chain) under discussion was sequenced for a study of T cells in Graves' hyperthyroidism and ophthalmopathy. Study-level points and caveats: A model built on 13 V-J features separated ophthalmopathy from stable hyperthyroidism. Most thyroid clonotypes expanded above 0.001 appeared in blood too.

Only a few counts were recorded for this clonotype. What it recognizes is unknown. CDR1 DFQATT and CDR2 SNEGSKA come from the germline V gene (reference sequence). The CDR3 runs 15 residues. V lost 4 bases and J lost 7, with 19 bases in between. RNA transcripts were the template for amplifying TCR beta CDR3 regions. When the TCR CDR3 underwent first-round RT-PCR, the HTBI primer set was used. TCRdb used MiXCR to reprocess the multiplex PCR reads, holding one entry per CDR3 protein. The table has 500,000 to 600,000 distinct CDR3 sequences, around 50% seen once. The chain employs TRBV20-1 and TRBJ2-2; D uncertain. This clonotype was sampled from an adult woman with Graves' disease, either hyperthyroidism or ophthalmopathy (not recorded which). The sample comprised peripheral blood or thyroid tissue (not recorded which). As DNA, the CDR3 is TGCAGTGCTACGGACGGAGAGATGGGTTTCGGGGAGCTGTTTTTT. Its protein is CSATDGEMGFGELFF.